The 18 T cell receptor beta chains presented below share a single source sample, sequenced in a study of T cells in Graves' hyperthyroidism and ophthalmopathy. Amplified TCR beta CDR3 regions derived from RNA transcripts. TCR CDR3 underwent first-round RT-PCR with the HTBI primer set. TCRdb used MiXCR to reprocess the multiplex PCR reads, holding one entry per CDR3 protein. The sample shows around 420,000 distinct CDR3 sequences, 15% to 18% of them seen only once. Input material: blood. These receptors originate from a young woman with Graves' hyperthyroidism.

The chain employs TRBV19 and TRBJ2-7; 7 bases line up with TRBD1. The length of the CDR3 is 16 residues. After removal of 4 bases from V and 3 bases from J, the junction contained 12 bases not matched to a gene. Germline CDR1 and CDR2: LNHDA and SQIVND (reference sequence). CDR3: CASSTRTGRNHYEQYF. The DNA for the CDR3 is TGTGCCAGTAGTACCCGGACAGGTCGAAACCACTACGAGCAGTACTTC. Full variable domain (rest looked up from reference TRBV19 and TRBJ2-7): DGGITQSPKYLFRKEGQNVTLSCEQNLNHDAMYWYRQDPGQGLRLIYYSQIVNDFQKGDIAEGYSVSREKKESFPLTVTSAQKNPTAFYLCASSTRTGRNHYEQYFGPGTRLTVT.

This clonotype occurred many times. V gene TRBV12-3 or TRBV12-4 combines with J gene TRBJ1-1; 8 nucleotides align to TRBD1. The CDR3 runs to 15 residues. V gave up 8 bases and J gave up 3 bases; unmatched junction bases: 11. The CDR3 spells CASSGTGAGDTEAFF. In DNA form, the CDR3 reads TGTGCCAGCTCCGGGACAGGAGCTGGGGACACTGAAGCTTTCTTT.

This clonotype occurred many times. The V gene is TRBV27, the J gene TRBJ2-7, with 7 bases fitting TRBD1. This CDR3 spans 15 amino acids. Unmatched junction bases numbered 10, after V lost 4 bases and J lost 4 bases. Germline-derived CDR1 and CDR2 are MNHEY and SMNVEV (reference sequence). The CDR3 DNA is TGTGCCAGCAGTTCCCCTCGACAGGGTCTGTACGAGCAGTACTTC. Translated: CASSSPRQGLYEQYF.

The V gene is TRBV9, the J gene TRBJ1-6, with D perhaps matching TRBD1 (6 bases). This CDR3 is 14 amino acids long. CDR1 and CDR2 (germline): SGDLS, YYNGEE. With 4 bases removed from V and 6 bases from J, the gap between germline ends came to 11 bases. The CDR3 nucleotides read TGTGCCAGCAGCACCACAGGGTTTAATTCACCCCTCCACTTT. As protein: CASSTTGFNSPLHF.

This clonotype has only a few counts. V gene TRBV7-2 combines with J gene TRBJ2-7; 8 bases map to TRBD1. Per germline, CDR1 SGHTA and CDR2 FQGNSA. V was pared by 2 bases and J by 2 bases, with 8 bases of the junction left unmatched. CDR3 length: 16 amino acids. The CDR3 loop reads CASSLRAGQVTYEQYF. The CDR3 DNA is TGTGCCAGCAGCTTAAGGGCGGGACAGGTAACCTACGAGCAGTACTTC.

This clonotype was picked up many times. This chain uses TRBV20-1 with TRBJ2-2, with no clear D. Germline V gene lookup returns CDR1 DFQATT and CDR2 SNEGSKA (reference sequence). The V end was cut by 6 bases, the J end by 7 bases, with 9 bases between. The CDR3 is 11 residues long. This CDR3 reads CSAEKGGELFF. The CDR3 DNA is TGCAGTGCCGAGAAGGGCGGGGAGCTGTTTTTT.

This clonotype was observed many times. The chain is built from TRBV20-1 and TRBJ1-2; TRBD1 matches 7 bases. CDR3 length: 15 amino acids. V trimming: 0 bases; J trimming: 4 bases; junction bases outside the gene matches: 8. The V gene's germline CDR1 is DFQATT and CDR2 SNEGSKA (reference sequence). The CDR3 protein is CSARERTGAFYGYTF. The CDR3 nucleotides are TGCAGTGCTAGAGAACGGACAGGAGCTTTCTATGGCTACACCTTC.

This clonotype showed up just a few times. V gene TRBV7-8 combines with J gene TRBJ1-3, with D unresolved. Trimming took off 2 bases at V and 1 base at J, with 15 bases between the two ends. CDR1 SGHVS and CDR2 FQNEAQ come from the germline V gene. The CDR3 runs 17 residues. The CDR3 sequence: CASSLRPLDLSGNTIYF. CDR3 nucleotides: TGTGCCAGCAGCTTACGACCCCTGGATTTATCTGGAAACACCATATATTTT.

The chain recombines TRBV3-1 with TRBJ2-1; D is ambiguous. Germline assignment: CDR1 LGHDT and CDR2 YNNKEL (reference sequence). V was pared by 2 bases and J by 1 base, with 15 bases between. This CDR3 has 17 amino acids. Here the CDR3 reads CASSQKFARVSYNEQFF. The CDR3 bases are TGTGCCAGCAGCCAAAAGTTCGCACGGGTTTCCTACAATGAGCAGTTCTTC.

Details on this clonotype: A read error is possible here, since a much larger clone lies one base away. The V call is TRBV12-3 or TRBV12-4, the J call TRBJ2-5; 11 bases map to TRBD2. This CDR3 is built from 15 residues. The DNA of the CDR3 is TGTGCCTGCAGTTACCTAGCGGGGGGCGGAAAGACCCAGTACTTC. Translated, it gives CACSYLAGGGKTQYF.

In its sample, this clonotype was seen many times. The chain links TRBV20-1 to TRBJ2-7; D unclear. The germline gives CDR1 DFQATT, CDR2 SNEGSKA (reference sequence). There are 11 residues in the CDR3. Trimming pared 6 bases from V and 3 bases from J, leaving 9 bases between. In DNA, the CDR3 is TGCAGTGCAAAGGACGGCTACGAGCAGTACTTC. As protein: CSAKDGYEQYF.

This clonotype was seen many times. The chain employs TRBV20-1 and TRBJ2-5, with 10 bases lining up with TRBD1. Germline-derived CDR1 and CDR2 are DFQATT and SNEGSKA (reference sequence). The CDR3 is 15 amino acids. J was trimmed by 5 bases and V by 5 bases; bases with no gene match: 11. CDR3 protein: CSAWMTGGVGETQYF. The CDR3, as DNA: TGCAGTGCTTGGATGACAGGGGGCGTAGGGGAGACCCAGTACTTC.

This clonotype was detected a few times. The chain has TRBV7-8 and TRBJ2-5; D tentatively fits TRBD1 or TRBD2 (5 bases each). The germline V and J ends were trimmed by 4 bases and 5 bases, with 14 bases remaining between them. The CDR3 is 14 amino acids. Germline CDR1 is SGHVS and CDR2 is FQNEAQ. The CDR3 protein is CASSSSRGGETQYF. As DNA, the CDR3 is TGTGCCAGCAGCTCCTCTCGGGGCGGGGAGACCCAGTACTTC.

The genes are TRBV7-2 and TRBJ2-4; 9 bases are shared with TRBD2. This CDR3 has 16 amino acids. Germline trimming cut 5 bases from V and 9 bases from J; bases unmatched to any gene: 14. Germline V lookup: CDR1 SGHTA, CDR2 FQGNSA. The CDR3 loop reads CASSPSGRGGAAIQYF. Here the CDR3 DNA reads TGTGCCAGCAGCCCTAGTGGGCGGGGGGGGGCCGCCATTCAGTACTTC.

A few counts support this clonotype. The V gene is TRBV20-1, the J gene TRBJ2-7; D may be TRBD2 (6 bases). Germline CDR1 reads DFQATT; CDR2 reads SNEGSKA (reference sequence). The CDR3 is 11 residues long. The DNA for the CDR3 is TGCAGCCCCGGCTGGGGGGACGAGCAGTACTTC. It encodes CSPGWGDEQYF.

The table lists this clonotype with many counts. The CDR3 DNA follows: TGTGCCAGCAGTTCACTGGGAGGAAAACAGTTCTTC. Translation gives CASSSLGGKQFF. The chain links TRBV28 to TRBJ2-1; D possibly corresponds to TRBD2 (6 bases). Germline values: CDR1 MDHEN, CDR2 SYDVKM. This CDR3 has 12 amino acids. V shed 4 bases and J shed 13 bases, with 14 bases lying between them.

The chain uses TRBV5-1 and TRBJ2-1; TRBD2 might be the D (6 bases). Germline CDR1 reads SGHRS; CDR2 reads YFSETQ. The CDR3 covers 15 residues. The V gene lost 4 bases and the J gene lost 8 bases, with 19 bases spanning the gap. The CDR3 sequence is CASSPIGGRGYEQFF. The CDR3 nucleotides are TGCGCCAGCAGCCCCATAGGAGGGAGAGGGTATGAGCAGTTCTTC. Based on the CDR3 plus reference TRBV5-1 and TRBJ2-1, the full variable domain is KAGVTQTPRYLIKTRGQQVTLSCSPISGHRSVSWYQQTPGQGLQFLFEYFSETQRNKGNFPGRFSGRQFSNSRSEMNVSTLELGDSALYLCASSPIGGRGYEQFFGPGTRLTVL.

This clonotype came up a few times. The V gene is TRBV7-2, the J gene TRBJ1-5; TRBD1 might be the D (5 bases). Germline V CDR1 and CDR2: SGHTA, FQGNSA. There are 15 residues in the CDR3. With 5 bases removed from V and 3 bases from J, the gap between germline ends came to 14 bases. The DNA for the CDR3 is TGTGCCAGCAGCCACGACAGCGGGCCCAATCAGCCCCAGCATTTT. Its protein product is CASSHDSGPNQPQHF.